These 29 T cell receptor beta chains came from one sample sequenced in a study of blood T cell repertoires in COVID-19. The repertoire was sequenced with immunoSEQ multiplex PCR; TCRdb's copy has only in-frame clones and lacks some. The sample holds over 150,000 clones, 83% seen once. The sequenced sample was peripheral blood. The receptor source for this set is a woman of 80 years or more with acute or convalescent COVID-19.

The CDR3 is CASSSRQGIQSGANVLTF. CDR3 nucleotide sequence: TGCGCCAGCAGCTCCCGACAGGGAATCCAATCTGGGGCCAACGTCCTGACTTTC. The chain is built from TRBV5-1 and TRBJ2-6, with 7 bases lining up with TRBD1. Trimming at V came to 3 bases and at J to 1 base, leaving 10 bases not matched to a gene. This CDR3 is 18 amino acids long. Looked up from germline, CDR1 is SGHRS and CDR2 is YFSETQ.

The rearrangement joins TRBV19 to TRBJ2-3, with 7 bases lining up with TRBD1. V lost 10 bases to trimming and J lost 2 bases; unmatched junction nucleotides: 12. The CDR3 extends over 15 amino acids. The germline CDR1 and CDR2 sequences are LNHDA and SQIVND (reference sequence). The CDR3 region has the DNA TGTGCCACGACCTCGGGACAGCTTCCCACAGATACGCAGTATTTT. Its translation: CATTSGQLPTDTQYF.

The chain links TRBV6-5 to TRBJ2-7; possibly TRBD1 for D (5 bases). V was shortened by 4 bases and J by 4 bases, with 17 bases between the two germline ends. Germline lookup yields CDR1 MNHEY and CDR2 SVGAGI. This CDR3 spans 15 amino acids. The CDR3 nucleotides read TGTGCCAGCAGTTTCCAACAGGCAACAGTTTACGAGCAGTACTTC. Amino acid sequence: CASSFQQATVYEQYF.

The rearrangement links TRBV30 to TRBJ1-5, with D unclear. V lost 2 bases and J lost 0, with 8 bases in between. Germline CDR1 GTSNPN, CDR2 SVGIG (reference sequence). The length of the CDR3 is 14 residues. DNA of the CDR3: TGTGCCTGGAGTAAAGACAATAGCAATCAGCCCCAGCATTTT. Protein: CAWSKDNSNQPQHF.

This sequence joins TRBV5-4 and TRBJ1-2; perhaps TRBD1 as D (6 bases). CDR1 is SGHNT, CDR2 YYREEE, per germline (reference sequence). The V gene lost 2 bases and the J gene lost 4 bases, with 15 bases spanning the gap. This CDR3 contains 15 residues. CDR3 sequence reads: CASSLVLTGFYGYTF. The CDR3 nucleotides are TGTGCCAGCAGCTTAGTCTTGACAGGATTCTATGGCTACACCTTC.

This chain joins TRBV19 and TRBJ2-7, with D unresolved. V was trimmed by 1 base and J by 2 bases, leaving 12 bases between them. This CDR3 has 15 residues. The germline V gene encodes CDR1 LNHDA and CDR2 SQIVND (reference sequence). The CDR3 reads CASSIAVGLAYEQYF. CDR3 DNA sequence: TGTGCCAGTAGTATAGCCGTGGGCCTTGCCTACGAGCAGTACTTC.

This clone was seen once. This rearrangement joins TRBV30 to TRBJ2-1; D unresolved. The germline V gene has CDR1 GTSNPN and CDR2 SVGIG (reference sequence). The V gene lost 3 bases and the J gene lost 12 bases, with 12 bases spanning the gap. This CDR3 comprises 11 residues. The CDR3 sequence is CAWSATIGQFF. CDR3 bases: TGTGCCTGGAGCGCCACCATCGGGCAGTTCTTC.

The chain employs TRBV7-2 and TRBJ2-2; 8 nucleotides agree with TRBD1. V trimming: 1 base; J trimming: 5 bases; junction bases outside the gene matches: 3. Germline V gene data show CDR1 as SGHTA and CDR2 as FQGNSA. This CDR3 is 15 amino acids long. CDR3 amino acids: CASSLVRGPTGELFF. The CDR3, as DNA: TGTGCCAGCAGCTTAGTCAGGGGGCCAACCGGGGAGCTGTTTTTT.

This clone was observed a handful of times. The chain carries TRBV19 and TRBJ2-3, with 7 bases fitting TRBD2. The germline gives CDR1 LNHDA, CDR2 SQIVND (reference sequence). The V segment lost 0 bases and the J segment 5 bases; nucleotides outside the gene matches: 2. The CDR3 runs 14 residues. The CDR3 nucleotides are TGTGCCAGTAGTATAGAAGCTAGCGGAGATACGCAGTATTTT. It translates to CASSIEASGDTQYF.

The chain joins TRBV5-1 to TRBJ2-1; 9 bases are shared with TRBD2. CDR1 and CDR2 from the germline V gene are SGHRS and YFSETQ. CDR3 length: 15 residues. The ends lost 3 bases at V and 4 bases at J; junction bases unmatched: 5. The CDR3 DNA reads TGCGCCAGCAGCTCGACTAGCGGAGGTTACAATGAGCAGTTCTTC. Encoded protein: CASSSTSGGYNEQFF.

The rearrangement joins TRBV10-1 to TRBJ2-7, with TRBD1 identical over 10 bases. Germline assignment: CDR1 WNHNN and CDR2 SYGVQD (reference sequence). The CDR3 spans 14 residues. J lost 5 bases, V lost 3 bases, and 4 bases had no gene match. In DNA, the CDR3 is TGCGCCAGCAGTGATGCGGGACAGGGGAACGAGCAGTACTTC. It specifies CASSDAGQGNEQYF.

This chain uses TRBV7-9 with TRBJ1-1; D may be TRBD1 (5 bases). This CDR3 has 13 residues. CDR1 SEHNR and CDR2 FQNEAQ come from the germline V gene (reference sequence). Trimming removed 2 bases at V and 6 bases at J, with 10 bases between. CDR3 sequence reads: CASSLYQGAEAFF. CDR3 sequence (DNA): TGTGCCAGCAGCTTATACCAGGGTGCTGAAGCTTTCTTT.

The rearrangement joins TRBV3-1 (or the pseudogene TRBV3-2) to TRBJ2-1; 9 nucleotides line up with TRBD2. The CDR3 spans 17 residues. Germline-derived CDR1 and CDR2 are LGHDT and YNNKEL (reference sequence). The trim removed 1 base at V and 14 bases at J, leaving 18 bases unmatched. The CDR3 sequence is CASSQVAGRGGAGQKFF. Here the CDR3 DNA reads TGTGCCAGCAGCCAAGTGGCGGGTCGCGGGGGGGCAGGACAGAAGTTCTTC.

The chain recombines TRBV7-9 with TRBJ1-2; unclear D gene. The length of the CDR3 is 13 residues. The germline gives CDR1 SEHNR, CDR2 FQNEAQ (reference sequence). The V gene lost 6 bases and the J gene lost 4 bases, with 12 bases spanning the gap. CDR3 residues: CASSPDNLYGYTF. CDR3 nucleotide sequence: TGTGCCAGCAGTCCCGACAACCTCTATGGCTACACCTTC.

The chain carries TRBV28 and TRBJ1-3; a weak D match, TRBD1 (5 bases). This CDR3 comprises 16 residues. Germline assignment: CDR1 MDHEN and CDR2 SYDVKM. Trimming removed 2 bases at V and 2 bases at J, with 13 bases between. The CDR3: CASSLGNPGTGNTIYF. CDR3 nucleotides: TGTGCCAGCAGTTTAGGAAATCCAGGGACTGGAAACACCATATATTTT. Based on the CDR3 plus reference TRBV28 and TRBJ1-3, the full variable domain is DVKVTQSSRYLVKRTGEKVFLECVQDMDHENMFWYRQDPGLGLRLIYFSYDVKMKEKGDIPEGYSVSREKKERFSLILESASTNQTSMYLCASSLGNPGTGNTIYFGEGSWLTVV.

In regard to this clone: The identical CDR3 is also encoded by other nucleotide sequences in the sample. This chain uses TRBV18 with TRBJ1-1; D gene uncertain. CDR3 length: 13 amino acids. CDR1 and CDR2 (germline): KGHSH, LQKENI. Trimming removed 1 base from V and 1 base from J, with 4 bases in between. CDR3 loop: CASSPRENTEAFF. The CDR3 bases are TGTGCCAGCTCACCACGCGAGAACACTGAAGCTTTCTTT.

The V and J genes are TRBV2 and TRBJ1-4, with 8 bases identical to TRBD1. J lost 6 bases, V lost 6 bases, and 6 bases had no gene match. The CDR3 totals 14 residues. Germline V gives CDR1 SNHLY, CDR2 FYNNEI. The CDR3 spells CASRDREGDEKLFF. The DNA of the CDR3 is TGTGCCAGCAGGGACAGGGAGGGGGATGAAAAACTGTTTTTT.

The CDR3 protein is CASSDTGFNQPQHF. Here the CDR3 DNA reads TGTGCCAGCAGTGATACGGGATTTAATCAGCCCCAGCATTTT. This sequence joins TRBV6-1 and TRBJ1-5; D ambiguous. The CDR3 runs 14 residues. CDR1 is MNHNS and CDR2 is SASEGT in the germline V gene. Deletions cut 3 bases from V and 4 bases from J, with 10 bases between.

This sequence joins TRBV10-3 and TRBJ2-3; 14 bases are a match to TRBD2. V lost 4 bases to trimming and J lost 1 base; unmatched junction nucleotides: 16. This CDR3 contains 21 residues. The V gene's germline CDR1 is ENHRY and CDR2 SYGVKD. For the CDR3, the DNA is TGTGCCATCAGTGGGGGGAAGGTTGGGACTAGCGGGAGTGTCCGCACAGATACGCAGTATTTT. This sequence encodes CAISGGKVGTSGSVRTDTQYF.

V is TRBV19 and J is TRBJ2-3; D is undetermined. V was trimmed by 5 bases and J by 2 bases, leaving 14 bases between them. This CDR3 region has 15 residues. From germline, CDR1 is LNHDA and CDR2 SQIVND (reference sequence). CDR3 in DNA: TGTGCCAGTAGTTCTAGTAAGTTCTCCACAGATACGCAGTATTTT. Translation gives CASSSSKFSTDTQYF.

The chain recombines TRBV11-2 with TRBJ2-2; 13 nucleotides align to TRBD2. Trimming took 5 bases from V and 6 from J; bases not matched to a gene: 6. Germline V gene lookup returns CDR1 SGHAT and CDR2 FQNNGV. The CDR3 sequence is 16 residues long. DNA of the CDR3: TGTGCCAGCAGCGCAACTAGCGGGGGGGCTCCCGGGGAGCTGTTTTTT. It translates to CASSATSGGAPGELFF.

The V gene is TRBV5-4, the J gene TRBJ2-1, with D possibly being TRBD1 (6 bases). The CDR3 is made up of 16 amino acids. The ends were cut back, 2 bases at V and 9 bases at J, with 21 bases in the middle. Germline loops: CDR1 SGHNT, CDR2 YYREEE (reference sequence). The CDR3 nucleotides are TGTGCCAGCAGCTTCCTTCGACAGGTGCACAATGGTGAGCAGTTCTTC. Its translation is CASSFLRQVHNGEQFF. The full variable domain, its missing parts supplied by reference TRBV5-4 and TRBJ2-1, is ETGVTQSPTHLIKTRGQQVTLRCSSQSGHNTVSWYQQALGQGPQFIFQYYREEENGRGNFPPRFSGLQFPNYSSELNVNALELDDSALYLCASSFLRQVHNGEQFFGPGTRLTVL.

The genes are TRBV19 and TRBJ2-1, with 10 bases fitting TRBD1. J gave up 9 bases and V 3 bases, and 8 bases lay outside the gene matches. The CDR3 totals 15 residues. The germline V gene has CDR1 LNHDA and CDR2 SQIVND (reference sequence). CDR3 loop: CASSMARDRGVEQFF. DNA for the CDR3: TGTGCCAGTAGTATGGCCCGGGACAGGGGCGTTGAGCAGTTCTTC.

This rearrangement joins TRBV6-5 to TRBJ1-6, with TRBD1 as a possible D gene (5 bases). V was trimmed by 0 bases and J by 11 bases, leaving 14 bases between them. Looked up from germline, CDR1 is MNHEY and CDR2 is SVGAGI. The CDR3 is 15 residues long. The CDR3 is CASSYSTGGSPPLHF. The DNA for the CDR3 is TGTGCCAGCAGTTACTCGACCGGGGGGTCCCCACCCCTCCACTTT.

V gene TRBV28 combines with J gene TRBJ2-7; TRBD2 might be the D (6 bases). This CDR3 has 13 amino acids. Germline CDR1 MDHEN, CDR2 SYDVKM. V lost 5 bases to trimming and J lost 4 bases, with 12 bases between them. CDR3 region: CASSPPGRYEQYF. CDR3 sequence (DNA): TGTGCCAGCAGTCCCCCGGGGAGGTACGAGCAGTACTTC.

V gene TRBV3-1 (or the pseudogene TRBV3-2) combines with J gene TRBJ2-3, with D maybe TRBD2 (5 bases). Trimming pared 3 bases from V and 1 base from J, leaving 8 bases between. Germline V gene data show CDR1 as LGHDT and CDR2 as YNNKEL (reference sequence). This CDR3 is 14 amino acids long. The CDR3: CASSHRTGTDTQYF. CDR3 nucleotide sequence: TGTGCCAGCAGCCACCGGACTGGCACAGATACGCAGTATTTT.

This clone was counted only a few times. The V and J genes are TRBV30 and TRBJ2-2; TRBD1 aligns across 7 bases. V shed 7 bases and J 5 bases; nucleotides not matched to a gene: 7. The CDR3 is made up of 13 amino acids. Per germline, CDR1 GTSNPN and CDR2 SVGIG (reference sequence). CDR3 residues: CALTGQSTGELFF. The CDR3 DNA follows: TGTGCCTTGACGGGACAGTCGACCGGGGAGCTGTTTTTT.

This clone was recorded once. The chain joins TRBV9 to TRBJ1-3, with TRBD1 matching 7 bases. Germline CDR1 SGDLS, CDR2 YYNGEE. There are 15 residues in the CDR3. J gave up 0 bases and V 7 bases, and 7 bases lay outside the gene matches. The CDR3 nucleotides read TGTGCCAGCGCTTCGAAGGGGGCCTCTGGAAACACCATATATTTT. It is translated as CASASKGASGNTIYF. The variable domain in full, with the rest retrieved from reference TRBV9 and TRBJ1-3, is DSGVTQTPKHLITATGQRVTLRCSPRSGDLSVYWYQQSLDQGLQFLIQYYNGEERAKGNILERFSAQQFPDLHSELNLSSLELGDSALYFCASASKGASGNTIYFGEGSWLTVV.

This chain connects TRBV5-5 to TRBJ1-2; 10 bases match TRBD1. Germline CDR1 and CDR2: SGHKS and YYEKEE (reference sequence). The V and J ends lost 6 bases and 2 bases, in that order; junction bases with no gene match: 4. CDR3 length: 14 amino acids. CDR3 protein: CASIRTGGNYGYTF. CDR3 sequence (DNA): TGTGCCAGCATCAGGACAGGGGGGAACTATGGCTACACCTTC. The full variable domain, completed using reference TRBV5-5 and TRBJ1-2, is DAGVTQSPTHLIKTRGQQVTLRCSPISGHKSVSWYQQVLGQGPQFIFQYYEKEERGRGNFPDRFSARQFPNYSSELNVNALLLGDSALYLCASIRTGGNYGYTFGSGTRLTVV.